Following are 32 T cell receptor beta chains from one sample sequenced in a study of blood T cell repertoires in COVID-19. Assay used: immunoSEQ multiplex PCR; TCRdb lists only in-frame clones, some missing. Here the sample spans some 150,000 clones, 89% being singletons. The specimen was peripheral blood. These receptors were obtained from a human donor in a cohort sampled during active COVID-19.

The gene calls are TRBV19 and TRBJ1-5; TRBD1 matches 12 bases. The CDR3 covers 19 residues. The germline gives CDR1 LNHDA, CDR2 SQIVND (reference sequence). J was trimmed by 1 base and V by 6 bases; bases with no gene match: 13. Here the CDR3 reads CASRGAGTGGTPSNQPQHF. CDR3 nucleotides: TGTGCCAGTAGGGGAGCCGGGACAGGGGGCACACCAAGCAATCAGCCCCAGCATTTT.

A few counts support this clone. The J gene is TRBJ1-5, the V gene TRBV2; TRBD1 agrees at 7 bases. The CDR3 is 15 amino acids. V was pared by 5 bases and J by 4 bases, with 8 bases of the junction left unmatched. Germline V lookup: CDR1 SNHLY, CDR2 FYNNEI. The CDR3 sequence: CASSTTGTANQPQHF. The DNA for the CDR3 is TGTGCCAGCAGTACAACCGGGACAGCAAATCAGCCCCAGCATTTT. The entire variable domain, with the rest obtained from reference TRBV2 and TRBJ1-5, is as follows: EPEVTQTPSHQVTQMGQEVILRCVPISNHLYFYWYRQILGQKVEFLVSFYNNEISEKSEIFDDQFSVERPDGSNFTLKIRSTKLEDSAMYFCASSTTGTANQPQHFGDGTRLSIL.

The chain couples TRBV11-2 to TRBJ2-1; tentative D call: TRBD1 (6 bases). Trimming cost V 4 bases and J 5 bases, with 9 bases left between them. The CDR3 runs to 13 residues. Looked up from germline, CDR1 is SGHAT and CDR2 is FQNNGV. Here the CDR3 reads CASSSDRDNEQFF. The DNA of the CDR3 is TGTGCCAGCAGCTCGGACAGAGACAATGAGCAGTTCTTC.

This chain uses TRBV11-3 with TRBJ2-1, with D possibly being TRBD1 (5 bases). This CDR3 region has 12 residues. Deletions cut 4 bases from V and 12 bases from J, with 13 bases between. CDR1 is SGHNT and CDR2 is YENEEA in the germline V gene. The CDR3 sequence is CASSSAQGRQFF. The CDR3 coding sequence is TGTGCCAGCAGCTCAGCCCAGGGTAGGCAGTTCTTC.

J is TRBJ2-7 and V is TRBV20-1, with 7 nucleotides matching TRBD1. The CDR3 runs to 10 residues. The germline V gene has CDR1 DFQATT and CDR2 SNEGSKA (reference sequence). J was trimmed by 5 bases and V by 8 bases; bases with no gene match: 3. CDR3 bases: TGCAGTATCAGGGGGAACGAGCAGTACTTC. Protein product: CSIRGNEQYF.

The chain carries TRBV5-1 and TRBJ1-1; 8 bases are shared with TRBD1. V was pared by 0 bases and J by 1 base, with 5 bases of the junction left unmatched. There are 16 residues in the CDR3. In germline, CDR1 is SGHRS, CDR2 YFSETQ. The CDR3 region has the DNA TGCGCCAGCAGCTTGGCCTGGGGGACAGGGAACACTGAAGCTTTCTTT. Translation: CASSLAWGTGNTEAFF. The whole variable domain, remainder taken from reference TRBV5-1 and TRBJ1-1, is KAGVTQTPRYLIKTRGQQVTLSCSPISGHRSVSWYQQTPGQGLQFLFEYFSETQRNKGNFPGRFSGRQFSNSRSEMNVSTLELGDSALYLCASSLAWGTGNTEAFFGQGTRLTVV.

The chain uses TRBV24-1 and TRBJ2-3; maybe TRBD1 (6 bases). The CDR3 consists of 14 residues. The V end lost 5 bases, the J end lost 1 base, and 9 bases lay between the germline ends. From germline, CDR1 is KGHDR and CDR2 SFDVKD. The CDR3 nucleotides are TGTGCCACCAGTGGTGGGGGCGGCACAGATACGCAGTATTTT. Its translation is CATSGGGGTDTQYF.

The chain recombines TRBV5-1 with TRBJ2-5; D is undetermined. V was shortened by 4 bases and J by 1 base, with 8 bases between the two germline ends. The CDR3 extends over 13 amino acids. Germline values: CDR1 SGHRS, CDR2 YFSETQ. CDR3 loop: CASSVRLQETQYF. The CDR3 coding sequence is TGCGCCAGCAGCGTCCGACTCCAAGAGACCCAGTACTTC.

The chain recombines TRBV19 with TRBJ2-7, with 10 bases identical to TRBD1. V lost 8 bases and J lost 5; bases outside the gene matches: 6. This CDR3 is built from 13 residues. Germline V gene sequence: CDR1 LNHDA, CDR2 SQIVND (reference sequence). CDR3 residues: CASSGQGFDEQYF. DNA for the CDR3: TGTGCCAGTTCGGGACAGGGGTTCGACGAGCAGTACTTC.

This clone has a single count. The CDR3 DNA is TGTGCCAGCAGCCGCCCCTTGGGAGGGTCACCCCTCCACTTT. Protein product: CASSRPLGGSPLHF. The rearrangement links TRBV14 to TRBJ1-6, with D unclear. CDR3 size: 14 residues. The germline gives CDR1 SGHDN, CDR2 FVKESK. V was cut by 4 bases and J by 10 bases, with 14 bases left in between. The variable domain in full, with the rest retrieved from reference TRBV14 and TRBJ1-6, is EAGVTQFPSHSVIEKGQTVTLRCDPISGHDNLYWYRRVMGKEIKFLLHFVKESKQDESGMPNNRFLAERTGGTYSTLKVQPAELEDSGVYFCASSRPLGGSPLHFGNGTRLTVT.

The chain recombines TRBV6-6 with TRBJ2-1; 7 nucleotides match TRBD2. Looked up from germline, CDR1 is MNHNY and CDR2 is SVGAGI (reference sequence). The length of the CDR3 is 15 residues. V gave up 2 bases and J gave up 7 bases; unmatched junction bases: 8. CDR3 region: CASSYPSGRDNEQFF. The CDR3 region has the DNA TGTGCCAGCAGTTACCCTTCGGGGAGGGATAATGAGCAGTTCTTC.

The chain carries TRBV3-1 (or the pseudogene TRBV3-2) and TRBJ1-4, with 7 nucleotides matching TRBD1. CDR1 and CDR2 from the germline V gene are LGHDT and YNNKEL (reference sequence). The junction had 5 bases not matched to a gene; V was cut back by 4 bases and J by 6 bases. This CDR3 is 14 amino acids long. The CDR3 reads CASSPDRNYEKLFF. As DNA, the CDR3 is TGTGCCAGCAGCCCGGACAGGAACTATGAAAAACTGTTTTTT.

This chain links TRBV6-5 with TRBJ1-2; a possible D gene is TRBD1 (5 bases). Germline CDR1 is MNHEY and CDR2 is SVGAGI. The V and J ends lost 4 bases and 7 bases respectively, with 19 bases between them. This CDR3 contains 15 residues. CDR3 region: CASSSDSLPVAGYTF. The CDR3 DNA follows: TGTGCCAGCAGTTCCGACAGCCTACCCGTGGCTGGCTACACCTTC.

The chain employs TRBV4-2 and TRBJ2-3, with 15 nucleotides matching TRBD2. Germline CDR1 reads LGHNA; CDR2 reads YNFKEQ. The V and J ends lost 1 base and 4 bases, in that order; junction bases with no gene match: 0. The CDR3 is 16 residues long. The CDR3 DNA reads TGTGCCAGCAGCCAAGGGACTAGCGGGGGGGCAGATACGCAGTATTTT. As protein: CASSQGTSGGADTQYF.

The chain couples TRBV7-2 to TRBJ2-7; 11 bases agree with TRBD2. CDR1 is SGHTA, CDR2 FQGNSA, per germline. The CDR3 length is 15 residues. The junction had 5 bases not matched to a gene; V was cut back by 5 bases and J by 2 bases. The CDR3 region has the DNA TGTGCCAGCAGCCGTCATAGCGGGGGGGCCTACGAGCAGTACTTC. Translating gives CASSRHSGGAYEQYF.

The gene calls are TRBV19 and TRBJ2-1; D is unclear. Between the trimmed V and J ends, which lost 5 bases and 3 bases, there was a span of 8 bases. This CDR3 contains 13 residues. In germline, CDR1 is LNHDA, CDR2 SQIVND (reference sequence). The CDR3 DNA follows: TGTGCCAGTAGTGCCAGACTCTACAATGAGCAGTTCTTC. This encodes CASSARLYNEQFF. The whole variable domain, remainder taken from reference TRBV19 and TRBJ2-1, is DGGITQSPKYLFRKEGQNVTLSCEQNLNHDAMYWYRQDPGQGLRLIYYSQIVNDFQKGDIAEGYSVSREKKESFPLTVTSAQKNPTAFYLCASSARLYNEQFFGPGTRLTVL.

The chain combines TRBV19 with TRBJ1-4; 9 nucleotides align to TRBD1. CDR3 length: 14 residues. Germline-derived CDR1 and CDR2 are LNHDA and SQIVND (reference sequence). With 6 bases clipped from V and 8 bases from J, the junction kept 7 bases outside the gene matches. CDR3 DNA sequence: TGTGCCAGTAGCTCCGGGACAGGGAACGAAAAACTGTTTTTT. Protein product: CASSSGTGNEKLFF.

The V gene is TRBV11-1, the J gene TRBJ2-1; 10 bases fit TRBD2. The length of the CDR3 is 15 residues. The J segment lost 5 bases and the V segment lost 1 base, leaving 2 bases of the junction unmatched. The germline V gene encodes CDR1 SGHAT and CDR2 FQDESV (reference sequence). CDR3 nucleotide sequence: TGTGCCAGCAGCTTAGATAGCGGGGGGCACAATGAGCAGTTCTTC. This codes for CASSLDSGGHNEQFF.

This chain joins TRBV7-9 and TRBJ2-3; TRBD1 matches at 7 bases. Trimming took 5 bases from V and 4 from J; bases not matched to a gene: 9. Germline CDR1 SEHNR, CDR2 FQNEAQ (reference sequence). This CDR3 is built from 15 residues. CDR3 nucleotide sequence: TGTGCCAGCAGCAGCGACAGGGAAGGTCCAGATACGCAGTATTTT. Residues: CASSSDREGPDTQYF.

The CDR3 reads CASSDQDYGYTF. CDR3 DNA sequence: TGTGCCAGCAGTGACCAGGACTATGGCTACACCTTC. The chain links TRBV2 to TRBJ1-2; D not resolved. The CDR3 consists of 12 residues. Germline CDR1 reads SNHLY; CDR2 reads FYNNEI. The V end lost 3 bases, the J end lost 3 bases, and 5 bases lay between the germline ends.

The gene calls are TRBV21-1 and TRBJ2-3; the D call in the table, TRBD2, was not verified against the DNA. TRBV21-1 is annotated as a pseudogene. The CDR3 runs 17 residues. CDR3 bases: TGTGCCAGCAGCAAGGGATGTCGGGGGGCGCGGACAGATACGCAGTATTTT. This translates into CASSKGCRGARTDTQYF.

The chain uses TRBV9 and TRBJ2-1; a weak D match, TRBD2 (6 bases). The germline gives CDR1 SGDLS, CDR2 YYNGEE. The CDR3 has 16 residues. The V and J ends lost 4 bases and 2 bases respectively, with 16 bases between them. CDR3 in amino acids: CASSPGVGGTYNEQFF. CDR3 DNA: TGTGCCAGCAGCCCGGGGGTGGGCGGAACCTACAATGAGCAGTTCTTC.

Here the CDR3 DNA reads TGCGCCAGCAGCTTGGGGCTCCGGGGGGGGGAGACCCAGTACTTC. Its translation: CASSLGLRGGETQYF. The genes are TRBV5-1 and TRBJ2-5, with 8 bases that match TRBD2. V was pared by 0 bases and J by 5 bases, with 6 bases of the junction left unmatched. The germline V gene encodes CDR1 SGHRS and CDR2 YFSETQ. The CDR3 is made up of 15 amino acids.

The chain carries TRBV4-2 and TRBJ2-3, with a tentative D call TRBD1 (5 bases). The length of the CDR3 is 15 residues. Looked up from germline, CDR1 is LGHNA and CDR2 is YNFKEQ. V dropped 0 bases and J dropped 4 bases, with 11 bases sitting between them. CDR3 protein: CASSQESGRPDTQYF. As DNA, the CDR3 is TGTGCCAGCAGCCAAGAGTCAGGGCGGCCAGATACGCAGTATTTT.

The V call is TRBV5-1, the J call TRBJ2-7, with D tentatively TRBD2 (6 bases). There are 14 residues in the CDR3. V dropped 1 base and J dropped 6 bases, with 14 bases sitting between them. Germline V lookup: CDR1 SGHRS, CDR2 YFSETQ. The CDR3 DNA reads as TGCGCCAGCAGCTTGTACACTAGCTCGACCGAGCAGTACTTC. Translating it yields CASSLYTSSTEQYF.

The rearrangement joins TRBV19 to TRBJ2-5; D is perhaps TRBD1 (6 bases). CDR1 LNHDA and CDR2 SQIVND come from the germline V gene (reference sequence). V was shortened by 6 bases and J by 0 bases, with 17 bases between the two germline ends. The CDR3 totals 16 residues. CDR3 coding DNA: TGTGCCAGTAGGCCCTCCCTTACAGGGAACCAAGAGACCCAGTACTTC. Residues: CASRPSLTGNQETQYF.

This rearrangement joins TRBV29-1 to TRBJ1-1; D possibly corresponds to TRBD1 (6 bases). Germline assignment: CDR1 SQVTM and CDR2 ANQGSEA. Trimming removed 0 bases from V and 6 bases from J, with 17 bases in between. This CDR3 is built from 15 residues. CDR3 nucleotides: TGCAGCGTTGAAGATGTCATAGGGGGATGGGCTGAAGCTTTCTTT. Protein: CSVEDVIGGWAEAFF.

V and J are TRBV12-3 or TRBV12-4 and TRBJ2-5; TRBD2 might be the D (6 bases). The CDR3 totals 12 residues. V shed 8 bases and J shed 1 base, with 8 bases lying between them. This CDR3 is CASRGFQETQYF. The CDR3 bases are TGTGCCAGCCGGGGGTTCCAAGAGACCCAGTACTTC.

The V gene is TRBV3-1 (or the pseudogene TRBV3-2), the J gene TRBJ2-5; 7 nucleotides align to TRBD2. V shed 3 bases, J shed 6 bases, and the junction held 10 bases outside the gene matches. Germline lookup yields CDR1 LGHDT and CDR2 YNNKEL (reference sequence). The CDR3 extends over 15 amino acids. CDR3 nucleotide sequence: TGTGCCAGCAGCCATCCTTGGGCGGGGGTAAAGACCCAGTACTTC. Residues: CASSHPWAGVKTQYF.

V is TRBV7-8 and J is TRBJ2-3, with 7 bases matching TRBD2. The CDR3 spans 16 residues. Unmatched junction bases numbered 9, after V lost 5 bases and J lost 1 base. Looked up from germline, CDR1 is SGHVS and CDR2 is FQNEAQ. The CDR3 bases are TGTGCCAGCAGCAGAGGACTAGTTGTTGGCACAGATACGCAGTATTTT. Translated, it gives CASSRGLVVGTDTQYF.

The rearrangement uses TRBV5-1 and TRBJ2-7; D gene uncertain. CDR3 length: 13 amino acids. Deletions cut 0 bases from V and 0 bases from J, with 4 bases between. CDR1 is SGHRS and CDR2 is YFSETQ in the germline V gene. The DNA for the CDR3 is TGCGCCAGCAGCTTGGAACTCTCCTACGAGCAGTACTTC. Amino acids: CASSLELSYEQYF. The full variable domain, with the rest looked up from reference TRBV5-1 and TRBJ2-7, is KAGVTQTPRYLIKTRGQQVTLSCSPISGHRSVSWYQQTPGQGLQFLFEYFSETQRNKGNFPGRFSGRQFSNSRSEMNVSTLELGDSALYLCASSLELSYEQYFGPGTRLTVT.

The genes are TRBV27 and TRBJ1-2; 12 bases line up with TRBD1. This CDR3 region has 16 residues. The V gene's germline CDR1 is MNHEY and CDR2 SMNVEV (reference sequence). The J segment lost 8 bases and the V segment lost 6 bases, leaving 13 bases of the junction unmatched. CDR3 sequence reads: CASRDSPGQGAGGYTF. CDR3 nucleotide sequence: TGTGCCAGCAGAGACTCTCCGGGACAGGGGGCCGGGGGCTACACCTTC.